These 24 T cell receptor beta chains were sequenced from one sample in a study of CD8+CD57+ T cells in acquired aplastic anemia. Investigators profiled TCR beta VDJ and CDR3 from genomic DNA template. One entry per CDR3 protein, called by TCRdb with MiXCR from the reads. The data contain about 180,000 distinct CDR3 sequences, around half of them singletons. Patients picked for sequencing had shown CD8+CD57+ cell expansion detected by flow cytometry. Sequencing was performed on sorted CD4+, CD8+, or CD8+CD57+ T cells (not recorded which) from PBMCs. These receptors were collected from a human donor with aplastic anemia.

This clonotype was detected many times. The V call is TRBV19, the J call TRBJ2-1, with 12 positions matching TRBD2. Germline loops: CDR1 LNHDA, CDR2 SQIVND (reference sequence). The CDR3 has 12 amino acids. CDR3 amino acids: CSSGGEVEEQFF. In nucleotides, the CDR3 is TGTTCTAGCGGGGGGGAAGTAGAAGAGCAGTTCTTC.

In its sample, this clonotype was seen many times. This chain links TRBV24-1 with TRBJ2-5; no reliable D call. This CDR3 contains 14 residues. Trimming removed 3 bases at V and 4 bases at J, with 11 bases between. Germline CDR1 is KGHDR and CDR2 is SFDVKD. The CDR3 DNA follows: TGTGCCACCAGTGATCCCGCCGGGTCAGAGACCCAGTACTTC. It specifies CATSDPAGSETQYF.

The chain recombines TRBV19 with TRBJ1-6; D remains ambiguous. Between the trimmed V and J ends, which lost 2 bases and 7 bases, there was a span of 9 bases. The length of the CDR3 is 14 residues. Germline V gives CDR1 LNHDA, CDR2 SQIVND (reference sequence). The CDR3, as DNA: TGTGCCAGTAGTATAATTCGGGCGAATTCACCCCTCCACTTT. Translating it yields CASSIIRANSPLHF.

This chain joins TRBV7-3 and TRBJ2-7; D possibly uses TRBD1 or TRBD2 (6 bases each). CDR1 is SGHTA and CDR2 is FQGTGA in the germline V gene. The CDR3 is 14 amino acids. V lost 5 bases, J lost 3 bases, and 14 bases lay in between. The CDR3 sequence is CASSLEGVSYEQYF. The CDR3 DNA reads as TGTGCCAGCAGCCTGGAGGGGGTAAGCTACGAGCAGTACTTC.

This chain joins TRBV19 and TRBJ2-2, with 8 bases aligning to TRBD1. J lost 6 bases, V lost 10 bases, and 10 bases had no gene match. In germline, CDR1 is LNHDA, CDR2 SQIVND (reference sequence). This CDR3 comprises 14 residues. The CDR3: CATNDRGSAGELFF. CDR3 bases: TGTGCCACTAACGACAGGGGTTCGGCCGGGGAGCTGTTTTTT.

Many counts were recorded for this clonotype. J is TRBJ1-4 and V is TRBV5-4; D possibly corresponds to TRBD1 (6 bases). There are 15 residues in the CDR3. The V and J ends lost 4 bases and 8 bases respectively, with 18 bases between them. Looked up from germline, CDR1 is SGHNT and CDR2 is YYREEE (reference sequence). CDR3 sequence: CASSTESQGNEKLFF. DNA of the CDR3: TGTGCCAGCAGCACAGAATCACAGGGTAACGAAAAACTGTTTTTT.

This clonotype was seen at least ten times. The chain combines TRBV19 with TRBJ1-6, with TRBD1 identical over 7 bases. Per germline, CDR1 LNHDA and CDR2 SQIVND (reference sequence). CDR3 length: 18 amino acids. J was trimmed by 0 bases and V by 7 bases; bases with no gene match: 12. Written as DNA, the CDR3 is TGTGCCAGTACGCCAAGCCTACAGGGGAGCTCCTATAATTCACCCCTCCACTTT. It is translated as CASTPSLQGSSYNSPLHF.

This clonotype was detected only once. V usage is TRBV10-2 and J usage is TRBJ1-4; D remains ambiguous. V was shortened by 6 bases and J by 5 bases, with 13 bases between the two germline ends. The CDR3 loop spans 14 amino acids. In germline, CDR1 is WSHSY, CDR2 SAAADI. This CDR3 is CASRSAGRNEKLFF. DNA of the CDR3: TGCGCCAGCAGATCAGCGGGCCGGAATGAAAAACTGTTTTTT.

This clonotype has a handful of counts. This sequence joins TRBV2 and TRBJ2-1; D call uncertain. Germline CDR1 is SNHLY and CDR2 is FYNNEI. Trimming removed 8 bases at V and 6 bases at J, with 20 bases between. The CDR3 runs to 15 residues. DNA of the CDR3: TGTGCCAGCCTTGGGCCTCCCGTTACTTTCAATGAGCAGTTCTTC. It specifies CASLGPPVTFNEQFF.

This clonotype came up many times. The chain combines TRBV29-1 with TRBJ2-1; D is unclear. Germline V lookup: CDR1 SQVTM, CDR2 ANQGSEA. There are 13 residues in the CDR3. Trimming removed 4 bases from V and 1 base from J, with 8 bases in between. The CDR3 here is CSVGADSYNEQFF. The DNA of the CDR3 is TGCAGCGTTGGGGCGGATTCCTACAATGAGCAGTTCTTC.

Of note for this clonotype: Here the CDR3 omits its conserved ending phenylalanine or tryptophan, so a read error is the likely source. The chain links TRBV2 to TRBJ2-3; TRBD1 agrees at 7 bases. This CDR3 contains 17 residues. V shed 2 bases and J 3 bases; nucleotides not matched to a gene: 11. Per the germline V gene, CDR1 is SNHLY and CDR2 is FYNNEI. The CDR3 loop reads CASSEHRGSRGTDTQYL. The CDR3 bases are TGTGCCAGCAGTGAACACCGAGGAAGCAGGGGGACAGATACGCAGTATCTT.

This clonotype was detected ten times or more. The V call is TRBV2, the J call TRBJ1-3; D is undetermined. CDR3 length: 16 amino acids. Trimming took 5 bases from V and 0 from J, leaving 14 bases between them. The germline V gene encodes CDR1 SNHLY and CDR2 FYNNEI. CDR3 DNA sequence: TGTGCCAGCAGTTTGGGCAGGACCGCCTCTGGAAACACCATATATTTT. Translating gives CASSLGRTASGNTIYF. The whole variable domain, remainder taken from reference TRBV2 and TRBJ1-3, is EPEVTQTPSHQVTQMGQEVILRCVPISNHLYFYWYRQILGQKVEFLVSFYNNEISEKSEIFDDQFSVERPDGSNFTLKIRSTKLEDSAMYFCASSLGRTASGNTIYFGEGSWLTVV.

The chain uses TRBV11-2 and TRBJ1-1; D is uncertain. Per the germline V gene, CDR1 is SGHAT and CDR2 is FQNNGV. V lost 4 bases and J lost 9, with 21 bases in between. This CDR3 spans 15 amino acids. CDR3 protein: CASSSIAPGIQQAFF. The CDR3 region has the DNA TGTGCCAGCAGCTCCATAGCCCCGGGCATTCAACAAGCTTTCTTT.

This clonotype has a single count. The V gene is TRBV11-2, the J gene TRBJ2-5; D perhaps matches TRBD2 (5 bases). Germline CDR1 is SGHAT and CDR2 is FQNNGV. This CDR3 region has 13 residues. The V end lost 4 bases, the J end lost 7 bases, and 13 bases lay between the germline ends. The CDR3 region has the DNA TGTGCCAGCAGCTACGCCCCCGGAGGGACCCAGTACTTC. Protein product: CASSYAPGGTQYF.

V gene TRBV6-5 combines with J gene TRBJ2-1; TRBD2 matches at 8 bases. This CDR3 is built from 15 residues. Per germline, CDR1 MNHEY and CDR2 SVGAGI. Unmatched junction bases numbered 1, after V lost 2 bases and J lost 1 base. Here the CDR3 DNA reads TGTGCCAGCAGTTACGGCGGGAGGTCCTACAATGAGCAGTTCTTC. It specifies CASSYGGRSYNEQFF.

The chain recombines TRBV6-1 with TRBJ2-5, with no clear D. Germline V gives CDR1 MNHNS, CDR2 SASEGT. Deletions cut 4 bases from V and 7 bases from J, with 10 bases between. CDR3 size: 12 residues. The CDR3 spells CASSALIGTQYF. CDR3 nucleotides: TGTGCCAGCAGTGCACTCATAGGGACCCAGTACTTC.

V and J are TRBV25-1 and TRBJ2-1, with 10 bases matching TRBD2. CDR1 MGHDK and CDR2 SYGVNS come from the germline V gene. V dropped 6 bases and J dropped 7; count of bases not matched to a gene: 12. There are 16 residues in the CDR3. CDR3 nucleotide sequence: TGTGCCAGCAGCCCCACCGGGACTAGCGTTTTGAATGAGCAGTTCTTC. As protein: CASSPTGTSVLNEQFF.

This clonotype was observed a handful of times. This chain uses TRBV19 with TRBJ1-1, with TRBD1 as a possible D gene (5 bases). Trimming cost V 3 bases and J 3 bases, with 8 bases left between them. This CDR3 has 13 residues. CDR1 is LNHDA and CDR2 is SQIVND in the germline V gene (reference sequence). The CDR3 loop reads CASSIGADTEAFF. The CDR3, as DNA: TGTGCCAGTAGTATTGGGGCAGACACTGAAGCTTTCTTT.

The V and J genes are TRBV2 and TRBJ1-1; D unresolved. V gave up 8 bases and J gave up 8 bases, with 9 bases separating them. Germline V gene lookup returns CDR1 SNHLY and CDR2 FYNNEI. The CDR3 has 10 amino acids. This CDR3 reads CASDGREAFF. The CDR3 DNA follows: TGTGCCAGCGATGGGAGGGAAGCTTTCTTT.

This clonotype was detected many times. The J gene is TRBJ2-1, the V gene TRBV5-1; a possible D gene is TRBD1 (6 bases). The CDR3 is 12 amino acids. CDR1 and CDR2 (germline): SGHRS, YFSETQ. V was shortened by 4 bases and J by 8 bases, with 10 bases between the two germline ends. The CDR3, as DNA: TGCGCCAGCAGCATACAGGGCCATGAGCAGTTCTTC. This encodes CASSIQGHEQFF.

This clonotype was picked up a small number of times. V and J are TRBV6-2 or TRBV6-3 and TRBJ1-1, with a possible D match to TRBD1 (6 bases). The CDR3 contains 14 residues. Between the trimmed V and J ends, which lost 2 bases and 6 bases, there was a span of 13 bases. Germline CDR1 and CDR2: MNHEY and SVGEGT. The CDR3 reads CASSYAPGGAEAFF. The CDR3 DNA reads as TGTGCCAGCAGTTACGCCCCGGGGGGCGCTGAAGCTTTCTTT.

V is TRBV15 and J is TRBJ2-2; 10 nucleotides align to TRBD2. The CDR3 totals 15 residues. With 4 bases clipped from V and 4 bases from J, the junction kept 3 bases outside the gene matches. Looked up from germline, CDR1 is LNHNV and CDR2 is YYDKDF (reference sequence). The DNA for the CDR3 is TGTGCCACCAGCAAGCTAGCGGGAGCCACCGGGGAGCTGTTTTTT. This gives the protein CATSKLAGATGELFF.

This clonotype was counted only a few times. This chain connects TRBV24-1 to TRBJ1-2; D is perhaps TRBD1 (5 bases). V lost 4 bases and J lost 4, with 12 bases in between. This CDR3 has 14 residues. The germline V gene encodes CDR1 KGHDR and CDR2 SFDVKD. The CDR3 region is CATSEGRESYGYTF. The CDR3 nucleotides read TGTGCCACCAGTGAAGGCAGGGAATCCTATGGCTACACCTTC.

V gene TRBV24-1 combines with J gene TRBJ2-2, with D possibly called TRBD1 or TRBD2 (6 bases each). Trimming removed 7 bases from V and 4 bases from J, with 15 bases in between. CDR3 size: 15 residues. The germline gives CDR1 KGHDR, CDR2 SFDVKD. The CDR3 DNA reads as TGTGCCACCAGCCCAAGGGGGGCTGGCACCGGGGAGCTGTTTTTT. As protein: CATSPRGAGTGELFF.